This T cell receptor beta chain originates from a study of cytomegalovirus exposure and HLA in healthy donors. Study summary: Drawn from HLA-typed donors, about 82 million unique TCRs were held in an early data release. Within the Caucasian-associated ancestry cluster were roughly 81% of the roughly 400 genotyped donors.

PCR involved 60 Vbeta and 13 Jbeta primers. Assay used: immunoSEQ multiplex PCR; TCRdb lists only in-frame clones, some missing. The sample carries around 150,000 clones, 60% to 85% recorded once. A remark on this clone: The antigen remains unidentified.

Germline loops: CDR1 SQVTM, CDR2 ANQGSEA. Germline trimming cut 7 bases from V and 5 bases from J; bases unmatched to any gene: 15. This CDR3 is 17 amino acids long. Notes on the study in general: Published work reported that the classifier diagnosed cytomegalovirus status with high specificity and sensitivity.

The sequencing input was PBMCs. The genes are TRBV29-1 and TRBJ2-2; 11 nucleotides align to TRBD2. The receptor comes from a man aged 50 or older in good health and CMV-seropositive. CDR3 in DNA: TGCAGCGCCGGCCCCACGGAGACTAGCGGGGAAACCGGGGAGCTGTTTTTT. As protein: CSAGPTETSGETGELFF.